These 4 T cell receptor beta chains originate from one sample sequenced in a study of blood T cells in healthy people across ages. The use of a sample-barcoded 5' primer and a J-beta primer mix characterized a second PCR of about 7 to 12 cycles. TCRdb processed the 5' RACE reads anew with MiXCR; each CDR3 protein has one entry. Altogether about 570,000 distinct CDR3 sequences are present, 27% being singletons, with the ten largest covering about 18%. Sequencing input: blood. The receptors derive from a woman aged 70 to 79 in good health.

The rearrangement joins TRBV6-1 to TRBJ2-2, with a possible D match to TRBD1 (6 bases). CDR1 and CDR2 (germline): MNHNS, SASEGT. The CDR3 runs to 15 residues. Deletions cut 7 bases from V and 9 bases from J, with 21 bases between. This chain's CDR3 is CASTLDSTGFRELFF. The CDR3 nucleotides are TGTGCCAGCACCCTAGATTCTACAGGGTTCCGGGAGCTGTTTTTT.

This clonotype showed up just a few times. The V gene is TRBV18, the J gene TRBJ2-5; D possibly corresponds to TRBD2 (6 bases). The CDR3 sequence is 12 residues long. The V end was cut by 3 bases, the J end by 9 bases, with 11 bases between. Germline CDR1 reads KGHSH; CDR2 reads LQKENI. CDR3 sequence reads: CASSPSGEAQYF. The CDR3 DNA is TGTGCCAGCTCACCTTCCGGGGAGGCCCAGTACTTC.

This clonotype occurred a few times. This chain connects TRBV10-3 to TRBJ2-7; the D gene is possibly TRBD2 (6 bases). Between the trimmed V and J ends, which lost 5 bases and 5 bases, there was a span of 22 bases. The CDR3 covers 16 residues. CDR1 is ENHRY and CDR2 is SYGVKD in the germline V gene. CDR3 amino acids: CAISTKGGGFAHEQYF. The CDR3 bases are TGTGCCATCAGTACCAAAGGAGGAGGGTTTGCCCACGAGCAGTACTTC.

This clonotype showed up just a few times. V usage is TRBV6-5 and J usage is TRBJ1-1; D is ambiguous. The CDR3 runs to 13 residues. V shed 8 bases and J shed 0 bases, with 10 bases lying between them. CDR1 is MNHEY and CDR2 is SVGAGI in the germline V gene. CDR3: CASLRHMNTEAFF. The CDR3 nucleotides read TGTGCCAGCCTGAGACATATGAACACTGAAGCTTTCTTT.